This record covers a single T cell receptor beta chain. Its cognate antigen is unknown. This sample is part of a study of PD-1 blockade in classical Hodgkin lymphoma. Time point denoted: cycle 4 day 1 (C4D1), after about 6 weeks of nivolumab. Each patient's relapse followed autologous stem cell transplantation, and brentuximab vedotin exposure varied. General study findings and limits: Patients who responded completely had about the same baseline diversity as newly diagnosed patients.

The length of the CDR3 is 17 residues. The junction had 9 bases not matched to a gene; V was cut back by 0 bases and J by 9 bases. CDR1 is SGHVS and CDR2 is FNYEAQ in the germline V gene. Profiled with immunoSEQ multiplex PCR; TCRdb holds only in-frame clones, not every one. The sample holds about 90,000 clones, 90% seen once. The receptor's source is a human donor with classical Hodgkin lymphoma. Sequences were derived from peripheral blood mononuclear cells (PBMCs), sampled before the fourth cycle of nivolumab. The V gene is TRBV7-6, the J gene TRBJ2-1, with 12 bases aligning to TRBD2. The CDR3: CASSLAVLAGGGPEQFF. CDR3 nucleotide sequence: TGTGCCAGCAGCTTAGCCGTTCTAGCGGGGGGGGGTCCTGAGCAGTTCTTC.